The following is a T cell receptor beta chain sequence with its context. The CDR3 does not close with the conserved phenylalanine or tryptophan, likely indicating a read error. The CDR3 length is 18 residues. V was shortened by 5 bases and J by 4 bases, with 23 bases between the two germline ends. Germline V CDR1 and CDR2: LGHDT, YNNKEL (reference sequence). This specimen belongs to a study of kidney transplant recipient with SARS-CoV-2 infection. TCRdb independently ran MiXCR on the reads; one entry per CDR3 protein. The sample lists some 220,000 distinct CDR3 sequences; less than 35% were seen once.

The clonotype originates from a male patient between 25 and 39 years old who had COVID-19 and was a kidney transplant recipient. The T cells may come from the graft donor. The sample here was a blood sample, taken at baseline and on roughly day 110 from a kidney transplant recipient. This chain links TRBV3-1 with TRBJ1-4; tentative D call: TRBD1 (5 bases). The CDR3 nucleotides are TGTGCCAGCAGCATAGTGATTCCCAGGGAGGTGCATAATGAAAAACTGTTTGTT. Translation: CASSIVIPREVHNEKLFV.